This T cell receptor (beta chain) originates from a study of blood T cell repertoires in COVID-19. In the study overall: Collection of acute and convalescent COVID-19 samples took place in the United States, Italy and Spain. T cells, B-cell-depleted T cells, or PBMCs provided the cDNA or gDNA that served as material.

This CDR3 has 16 amino acids. After removal of 4 bases from V and 6 bases from J, the junction contained 12 bases not matched to a gene. Germline V gene lookup returns CDR1 MNHEY and CDR2 SVGAGI. As handled by the study authors: Amplification with reference gene primers provided the estimates of nucleated cell counts. Assay used: immunoSEQ multiplex PCR; TCRdb lists only in-frame clones, some missing. The V and J calls and clone size were taken over from that table, and D and trimming were inferred from the DNA. The data hold under 250,000 clones, with around 80% observed a single time. V gene TRBV6-5 combines with J gene TRBJ2-3, with 8 bases that match TRBD1. The sample consisted of peripheral blood. This sequence was found in a middle-aged man with active or convalescent COVID-19. The CDR3 is CASSSQLQGAMDTQYF. CDR3 bases: TGTGCCAGCAGTTCTCAACTCCAGGGGGCAATGGATACGCAGTATTTT.